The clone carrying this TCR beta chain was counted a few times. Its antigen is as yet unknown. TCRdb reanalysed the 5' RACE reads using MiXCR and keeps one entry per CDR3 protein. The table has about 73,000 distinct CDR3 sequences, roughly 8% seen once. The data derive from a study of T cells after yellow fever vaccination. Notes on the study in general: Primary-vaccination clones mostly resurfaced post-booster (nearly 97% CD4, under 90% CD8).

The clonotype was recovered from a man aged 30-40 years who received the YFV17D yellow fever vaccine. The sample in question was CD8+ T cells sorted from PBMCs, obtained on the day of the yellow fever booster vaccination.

The CDR3 nucleotides read TGTGCCAGCCGGAACCCCCGGGGCTACGAGCAGTACTTC. It yields the protein CASRNPRGYEQYF. The V gene is TRBV19, the J gene TRBJ2-7, with a possible D match to TRBD2 (5 bases). CDR3 length: 13 amino acids. From germline, CDR1 is LNHDA and CDR2 SQIVND (reference sequence). With 9 bases removed from V and 3 bases from J, the gap between germline ends came to 15 bases.